These 21 T cell receptor beta chains originate from one sample sequenced in a study of T-cell reconstitution after alpha-beta-depleted transplantation in children. As it was prepared, the TCRbeta library received unique molecular identifiers. TCRdb passed the PCR reads through MiXCR, listing each CDR3 protein once. The top ten hold approximately 11% of the sample, which has roughly 310,000 distinct CDR3 sequences, around 25% seen once. The sequences come from PBMCs, mostly from graft donor cells, collected 180 days after TCRalphabeta/CD19-depleted stem cell transplant. The receptor set was obtained from a male patient under 18 who had a stem cell transplant for acute lymphoblastic leukemia, so the T cells may come from the graft donor.

This clonotype appeared a few times. J is TRBJ2-3 and V is TRBV29-1, with 7 positions matching TRBD1. Germline-derived CDR1 and CDR2 are SQVTM and ANQGSEA. The CDR3 totals 13 residues. Trimming took 8 bases from V and 6 from J; bases not matched to a gene: 11. CDR3 nucleotides: TGCAGCAGTTCCGGGACAGAGGCGGATACGCAGTATTTT. It specifies CSSSGTEADTQYF.

This clonotype has only one observation. The junction does not match germline at one end; this may be a read error. The rearrangement links TRBV10-3 to TRBJ1-4; the match to TRBD1 covers 8 bases. Germline CDR1 reads ENHRY; CDR2 reads SYGVKD. The length of the CDR3 is 15 residues. The CDR3 DNA reads as TGTGCCCTCAGTGGTCAACAGGGGGGTATTGAAAAACTGTTTTTT. The encoded protein is CALSGQQGGIEKLFF.

The chain uses TRBV7-9 and TRBJ1-2, with TRBD1 identical over 8 bases. V lost 4 bases to trimming and J lost 7 bases; unmatched junction nucleotides: 14. CDR1 SEHNR and CDR2 FQNEAQ come from the germline V gene (reference sequence). The CDR3 has 16 amino acids. Written as DNA, the CDR3 is TGTGCCAGCAGCTCACTAACCACTCAGGGGGCGGTTGGCTACACCTTC. It translates to CASSSLTTQGAVGYTF.

This clonotype was found many times. The chain recombines TRBV5-1 with TRBJ2-2, with D perhaps matching TRBD2 (6 bases). Germline V gives CDR1 SGHRS, CDR2 YFSETQ. This CDR3 spans 15 amino acids. The germline V and J ends were trimmed by 4 bases and 4 bases, with 14 bases remaining between them. This CDR3 reads CASSLGLWGTGELFF. CDR3 DNA sequence: TGCGCCAGCAGCCTGGGACTTTGGGGCACCGGGGAGCTGTTTTTT.

The J gene is TRBJ2-1, the V gene TRBV20-1; 7 bases align to TRBD2. V was pared by 3 bases and J by 4 bases, with 6 bases of the junction left unmatched. Germline V gene lookup returns CDR1 DFQATT and CDR2 SNEGSKA (reference sequence). The CDR3 is 14 amino acids. The CDR3 region has the DNA TGCAGTGCTAGCCGGCGGGAGAGGTACAATGAGCAGTTCTTC. Translation: CSASRRERYNEQFF.

The genes are TRBV18 and TRBJ1-5; 8 bases line up with TRBD1. Germline V gene lookup returns CDR1 KGHSH and CDR2 LQKENI. The ends lost 1 base at V and 7 bases at J; junction bases unmatched: 3. CDR3 size: 14 residues. Here the CDR3 reads CASSPRTGNQPQHF. DNA for the CDR3: TGTGCCAGCTCACCACGGACAGGGAACCAGCCCCAGCATTTT.

The chain couples TRBV24-1 to TRBJ2-7, with 10 positions matching TRBD2. J gave up 2 bases and V 3 bases, and 6 bases lay outside the gene matches. This CDR3 has 16 amino acids. Germline CDR1 reads KGHDR; CDR2 reads SFDVKD. CDR3 in amino acids: CATSDRRTSGTYEQYF. The CDR3 nucleotides are TGTGCCACCAGTGATCGTAGGACTAGCGGAACCTACGAGCAGTACTTC.

The rearrangement links TRBV7-9 to TRBJ1-5, with TRBD1 matching over 7 bases. Germline V gene sequence: CDR1 SEHNR, CDR2 FQNEAQ (reference sequence). The V and J ends lost 0 bases and 3 bases, in that order; junction bases with no gene match: 2. The CDR3 spans 15 residues. CDR3: CASSLATGFNQPQHF. The CDR3 DNA follows: TGTGCCAGCAGCTTAGCGACAGGGTTCAATCAGCCCCAGCATTTT.

This clonotype has more than one count but fewer than ten. The rearrangement joins TRBV7-3 to TRBJ2-7; D is possibly TRBD2 (6 bases). The CDR3 is made up of 14 amino acids. The V end lost 5 bases, the J end lost 1 base, and 12 bases lay between the germline ends. The germline CDR1 and CDR2 sequences are SGHTA and FQGTGA. The DNA for the CDR3 is TGTGCCAGCAGCCGTTACAGCGGGTCCTACGAGCAGTACTTC. Translating it yields CASSRYSGSYEQYF.

The chain is built from TRBV7-2 and TRBJ1-5, with D unresolved. Deletions cut 1 base from V and 5 bases from J, with 12 bases between. Germline CDR1 reads SGHTA; CDR2 reads FQGNSA. The CDR3 has 15 residues. CDR3 DNA: TGTGCCAGCAGCTTAGATTCGAATCCAGATCAGCCCCAGCATTTT. As protein: CASSLDSNPDQPQHF.

The chain has TRBV5-1 and TRBJ2-5, with TRBD2 identical over 11 bases. In germline, CDR1 is SGHRS, CDR2 YFSETQ. The J segment lost 4 bases and the V segment lost 4 bases, leaving 6 bases of the junction unmatched. This CDR3 spans 15 amino acids. DNA of the CDR3: TGCGCCAGCAGCAAAGTAGCGGGAGGGCCAGAGACCCAGTACTTC. Translating it yields CASSKVAGGPETQYF.

In its sample, this clonotype was seen many times. V gene TRBV5-1 combines with J gene TRBJ2-7, with D possibly being TRBD1 (5 bases). The CDR3 contains 13 residues. V was shortened by 0 bases and J by 1 base, with 5 bases between the two germline ends. CDR1 is SGHRS and CDR2 is YFSETQ in the germline V gene. Here the CDR3 reads CASSLGQSYEQYF. The CDR3 DNA reads as TGCGCCAGCAGCTTGGGACAGTCCTACGAGCAGTACTTC.

This clonotype was seen at least ten times. The chain recombines TRBV29-1 with TRBJ1-2, with a tentative D call TRBD1 (5 bases). The germline V gene encodes CDR1 SQVTM and CDR2 ANQGSEA. The CDR3 is 14 residues long. Trimming shortened V by 4 bases and J by 4 bases, and 16 bases separated the two germline ends. The CDR3 protein is CSVVPGDSGYGYTF. The CDR3 region has the DNA TGCAGCGTTGTGCCGGGGGATAGTGGCTATGGCTACACCTTC.

This clonotype was recorded a few times. The rearrangement joins TRBV28 to TRBJ2-7; perhaps D is TRBD1 or TRBD2 (5 bases each). The CDR3 covers 15 residues. Per the germline V gene, CDR1 is MDHEN and CDR2 is SYDVKM. V was cut by 2 bases and J by 5 bases, with 16 bases left in between. CDR3 protein: CASSLLGPELDEQYF. The CDR3 DNA follows: TGTGCCAGCAGTTTACTGGGACCCGAACTTGACGAGCAGTACTTC.

This clonotype was counted between two and nine times. J is TRBJ2-1 and V is TRBV5-1; 7 bases agree with TRBD1. The V gene's germline CDR1 is SGHRS and CDR2 YFSETQ. The CDR3 consists of 13 residues. After removal of 5 bases from V and 6 bases from J, the junction contained 5 bases not matched to a gene. The CDR3 loop reads CASSRSGGNEQFF. CDR3 DNA sequence: TGCGCCAGCAGTCGCTCAGGGGGCAATGAGCAGTTCTTC. Full variable domain (missing parts from reference TRBV5-1 and TRBJ2-1): KAGVTQTPRYLIKTRGQQVTLSCSPISGHRSVSWYQQTPGQGLQFLFEYFSETQRNKGNFPGRFSGRQFSNSRSEMNVSTLELGDSALYLCASSRSGGNEQFFGPGTRLTVL.

The chain couples TRBV4-1 to TRBJ2-7, with 9 bases fitting TRBD2. The CDR3 length is 18 residues. Per germline, CDR1 MGHRA and CDR2 YSYEKL. Unmatched junction bases numbered 13, after V lost 0 bases and J lost 4 bases. The CDR3 DNA follows: TGCGCCAGCAGCCAAGATACAACGGGGGGACTAGCCCTATACGAGCAGTACTTC. Translation gives CASSQDTTGGLALYEQYF.

This chain connects TRBV9 to TRBJ2-1; D gene unclear. Trimming took 0 bases from V and 4 from J, leaving 5 bases between them. The CDR3 is made up of 13 amino acids. From germline, CDR1 is SGDLS and CDR2 YYNGEE. The CDR3 spells CASSVGVYNEQFF. The CDR3 DNA is TGTGCCAGCAGCGTAGGGGTTTACAATGAGCAGTTCTTC.

The chain joins TRBV6-1 to TRBJ2-1, with 10 nucleotides matching TRBD1. J was trimmed by 12 bases and V by 4 bases; bases with no gene match: 9. Germline CDR1 is MNHNS and CDR2 is SASEGT. The CDR3 contains 14 residues. The CDR3 DNA is TGTGCCAGCAGTGGGACAGGGGGGTCCCCAGTGCAGTTCTTC. It specifies CASSGTGGSPVQFF.

V is TRBV4-2 and J is TRBJ2-1; D perhaps matches TRBD2 (5 bases). Trimming pared 3 bases from V and 0 bases from J, leaving 12 bases between. Per the germline V gene, CDR1 is LGHNA and CDR2 is YNFKEQ. This CDR3 is 16 amino acids long. CDR3 in amino acids: CASSHRLLSSYNEQFF. The CDR3 region has the DNA TGTGCCAGCAGCCATAGACTATTGAGCTCCTACAATGAGCAGTTCTTC.

The chain combines TRBV9 with TRBJ2-1, with D hard to call. Trimming pared 0 bases from V and 1 base from J, leaving 11 bases between. Germline V gene data show CDR1 as SGDLS and CDR2 as YYNGEE. CDR3 size: 16 residues. The DNA of the CDR3 is TGTGCCAGCAGCGTAGTCGTGAGTGGGTCCTACAATGAGCAGTTCTTC. Encoded protein: CASSVVVSGSYNEQFF.

The chain recombines TRBV5-4 with TRBJ1-1; maybe TRBD1 (6 bases). The CDR3 totals 18 residues. Germline V gene lookup returns CDR1 SGHNT and CDR2 YYREEE (reference sequence). Between the trimmed V and J ends, which lost 2 bases and 0 bases, there was a span of 20 bases. The CDR3 loop reads CASSLIVGASFLNTEAFF. CDR3 nucleotides: TGTGCCAGCAGCTTAATTGTGGGGGCATCATTCTTGAACACTGAAGCTTTCTTT.